Given below is one TCR beta chain in context. Measured with immunoSEQ multiplex PCR; TCRdb has only the in-frame clones, and not every one. The sample yields just over 150,000 clones, 92% seen once. The sample belongs to a study of blood T cell repertoires in COVID-19. Study background: PBMCs, B-cell-depleted T cells, or T cells were the source of the cDNA or gDNA that made up the material.

The V segment lost 4 bases and the J segment 6 bases; nucleotides outside the gene matches: 2. This CDR3 has 12 amino acids. Germline V CDR1 and CDR2: KGHDR, SFDVKD. The clonotype originates from a man aged 30-40 years with COVID-19, enrolled during active disease. Sequencing used peripheral blood. V usage is TRBV24-1 and J usage is TRBJ2-7; 7 nucleotides line up with TRBD2. The chain's CDR3 is CATSEGGVEQYF. CDR3 nucleotides: TGTGCCACCAGTGAGGGAGGGGTCGAGCAGTACTTC.